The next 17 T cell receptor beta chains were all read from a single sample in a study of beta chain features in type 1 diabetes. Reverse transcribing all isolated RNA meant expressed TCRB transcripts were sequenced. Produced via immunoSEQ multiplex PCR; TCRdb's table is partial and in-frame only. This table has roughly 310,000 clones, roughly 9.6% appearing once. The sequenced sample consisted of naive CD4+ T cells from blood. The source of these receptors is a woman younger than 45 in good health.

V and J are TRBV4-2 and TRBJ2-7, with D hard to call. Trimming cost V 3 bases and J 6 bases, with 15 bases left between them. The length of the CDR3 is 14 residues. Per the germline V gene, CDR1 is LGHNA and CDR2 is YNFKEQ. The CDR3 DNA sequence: TGTGCCAGCAGCCAGCCCCCGAGCACCATCGAGCAGTACTTC. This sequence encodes CASSQPPSTIEQYF.

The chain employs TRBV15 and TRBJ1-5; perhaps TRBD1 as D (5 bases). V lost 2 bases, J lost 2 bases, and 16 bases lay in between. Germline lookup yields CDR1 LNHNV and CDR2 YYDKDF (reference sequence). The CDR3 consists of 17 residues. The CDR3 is CATSRTRDSTGNQPQHF. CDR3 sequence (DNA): TGTGCCACCAGCAGAACCCGGGACTCAACTGGCAATCAGCCCCAGCATTTT.

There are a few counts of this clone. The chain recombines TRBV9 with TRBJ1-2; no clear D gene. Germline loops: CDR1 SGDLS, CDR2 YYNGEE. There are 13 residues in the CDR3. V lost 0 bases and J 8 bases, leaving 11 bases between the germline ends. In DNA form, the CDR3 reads TGTGCCAGCAGCGTAGAGGGAGGGAGAGGCTACACCTTC. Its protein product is CASSVEGGRGYTF.

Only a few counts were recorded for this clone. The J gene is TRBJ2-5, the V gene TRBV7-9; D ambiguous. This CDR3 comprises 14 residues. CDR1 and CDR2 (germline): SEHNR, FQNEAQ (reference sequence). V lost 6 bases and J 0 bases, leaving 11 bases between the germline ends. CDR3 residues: CASRSPRYQETQYF. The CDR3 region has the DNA TGTGCCAGCAGATCGCCTCGGTACCAAGAGACCCAGTACTTC.

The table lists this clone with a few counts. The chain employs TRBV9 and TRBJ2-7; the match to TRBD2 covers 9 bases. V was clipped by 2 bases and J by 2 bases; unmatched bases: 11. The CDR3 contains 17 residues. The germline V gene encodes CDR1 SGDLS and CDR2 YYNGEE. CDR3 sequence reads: CASSVGATSGGTYEQYF. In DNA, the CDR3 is TGTGCCAGCAGCGTTGGGGCGACTAGCGGAGGGACCTACGAGCAGTACTTC.

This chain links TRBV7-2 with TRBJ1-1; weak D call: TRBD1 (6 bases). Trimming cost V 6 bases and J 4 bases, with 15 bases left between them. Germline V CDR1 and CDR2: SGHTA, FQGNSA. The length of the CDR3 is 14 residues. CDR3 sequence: CASRRQVEPTEAFF. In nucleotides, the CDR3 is TGTGCCAGCAGAAGACAGGTCGAACCCACTGAAGCTTTCTTT.

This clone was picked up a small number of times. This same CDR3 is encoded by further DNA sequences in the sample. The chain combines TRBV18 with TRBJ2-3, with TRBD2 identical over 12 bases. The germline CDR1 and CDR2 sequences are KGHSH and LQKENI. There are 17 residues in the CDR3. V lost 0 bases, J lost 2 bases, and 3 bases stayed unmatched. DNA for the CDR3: TGTGCCAGCTCACCACCCGGACTAGCGGGGTCCACAGATACGCAGTATTTT. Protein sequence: CASSPPGLAGSTDTQYF.

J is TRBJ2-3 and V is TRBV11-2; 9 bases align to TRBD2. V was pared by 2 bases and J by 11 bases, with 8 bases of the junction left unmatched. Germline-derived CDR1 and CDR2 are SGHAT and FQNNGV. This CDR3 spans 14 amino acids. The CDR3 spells CASSLRTGGGEQYF. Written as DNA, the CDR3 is TGTGCCAGCAGCTTAAGGACCGGCGGGGGGGAGCAGTATTTT.

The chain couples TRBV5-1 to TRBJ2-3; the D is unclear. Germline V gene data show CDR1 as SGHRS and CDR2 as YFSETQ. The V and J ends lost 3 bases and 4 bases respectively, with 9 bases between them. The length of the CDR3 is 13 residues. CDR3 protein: CASSSGVSDTQYF. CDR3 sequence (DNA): TGCGCCAGCAGCTCGGGTGTTTCAGATACGCAGTATTTT.

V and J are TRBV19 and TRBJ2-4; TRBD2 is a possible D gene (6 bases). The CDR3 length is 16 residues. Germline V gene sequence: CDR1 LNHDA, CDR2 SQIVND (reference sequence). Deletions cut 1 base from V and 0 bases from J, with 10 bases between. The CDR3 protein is CASSIGWGEAKNIQYF. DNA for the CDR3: TGTGCCAGTAGTATAGGATGGGGGGAAGCCAAAAACATTCAGTACTTC.

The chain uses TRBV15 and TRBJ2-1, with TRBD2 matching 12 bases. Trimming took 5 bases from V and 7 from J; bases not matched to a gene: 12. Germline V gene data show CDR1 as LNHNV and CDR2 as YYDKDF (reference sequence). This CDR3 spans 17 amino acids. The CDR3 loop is CATSFRHLAGGVNEQFF. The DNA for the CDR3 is TGTGCCACCAGCTTTCGCCACCTAGCGGGAGGGGTGAATGAGCAGTTCTTC.

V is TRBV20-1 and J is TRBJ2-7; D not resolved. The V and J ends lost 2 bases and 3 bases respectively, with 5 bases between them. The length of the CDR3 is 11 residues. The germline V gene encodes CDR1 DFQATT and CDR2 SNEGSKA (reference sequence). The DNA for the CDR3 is TGCAGTGCTAGACCCATCTACGAGCAGTACTTC. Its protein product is CSARPIYEQYF.

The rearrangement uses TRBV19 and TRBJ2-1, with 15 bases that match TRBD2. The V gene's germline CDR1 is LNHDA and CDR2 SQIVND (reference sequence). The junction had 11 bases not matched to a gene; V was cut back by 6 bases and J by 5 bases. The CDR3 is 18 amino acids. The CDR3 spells CASSGTSGRPPSNNEQFF. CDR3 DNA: TGTGCCAGTAGCGGGACTAGCGGGAGGCCCCCGTCTAACAATGAGCAGTTCTTC. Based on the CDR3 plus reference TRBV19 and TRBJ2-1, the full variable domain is DGGITQSPKYLFRKEGQNVTLSCEQNLNHDAMYWYRQDPGQGLRLIYYSQIVNDFQKGDIAEGYSVSREKKESFPLTVTSAQKNPTAFYLCASSGTSGRPPSNNEQFFGPGTRLTVL.

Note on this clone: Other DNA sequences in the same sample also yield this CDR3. The CDR3 loop is CASSLVDTSGGELFF. The CDR3 DNA follows: TGCGCCAGCAGCTTGGTTGACACCTCTGGGGGGGAGCTGTTTTTT. V gene TRBV5-1 combines with J gene TRBJ2-2; D ambiguous. V was trimmed by 0 bases and J by 8 bases, leaving 14 bases between them. This CDR3 contains 15 residues. Germline V gives CDR1 SGHRS, CDR2 YFSETQ. Full variable domain (rest looked up from reference TRBV5-1 and TRBJ2-2): KAGVTQTPRYLIKTRGQQVTLSCSPISGHRSVSWYQQTPGQGLQFLFEYFSETQRNKGNFPGRFSGRQFSNSRSEMNVSTLELGDSALYLCASSLVDTSGGELFFGEGSRLTVL.

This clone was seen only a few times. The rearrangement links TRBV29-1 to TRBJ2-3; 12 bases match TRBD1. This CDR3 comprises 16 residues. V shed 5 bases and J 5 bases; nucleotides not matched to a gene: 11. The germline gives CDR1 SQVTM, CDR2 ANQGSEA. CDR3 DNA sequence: TGCAGCGTTTCGCGAACGGGACAGGGGGCCGGAGATACGCAGTATTTT. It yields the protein CSVSRTGQGAGDTQYF.

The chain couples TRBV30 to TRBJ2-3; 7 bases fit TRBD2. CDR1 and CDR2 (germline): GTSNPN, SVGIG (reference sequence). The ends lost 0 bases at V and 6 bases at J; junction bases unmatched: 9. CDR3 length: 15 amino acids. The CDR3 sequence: CAWSVRAGERDTQYF. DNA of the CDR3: TGTGCCTGGAGTGTACGCGCGGGAGAAAGGGATACGCAGTATTTT.

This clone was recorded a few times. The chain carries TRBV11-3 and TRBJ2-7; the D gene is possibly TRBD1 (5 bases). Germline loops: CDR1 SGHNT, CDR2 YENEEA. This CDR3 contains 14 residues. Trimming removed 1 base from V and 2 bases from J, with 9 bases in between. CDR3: CASSLGGSTYEQYF. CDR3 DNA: TGTGCCAGCAGCTTAGGGGGCTCAACCTACGAGCAGTACTTC.